This TCR beta chain was sequenced for a study of T cells after posttransplantation cyclophosphamide. Study results and caveats: TRB overlap between skin or GI tissue T cells and blood was limited. After PTCy, TRB diversity resembled that of CNI/methotrexate controls. Later post-transplant blood repertoires were often dominated by donor CD8+ memory clones.

Germline values: CDR1 MDHEN, CDR2 SYDVKM. The CDR3 totals 15 residues. The junction had 7 bases not matched to a gene; V was cut back by 6 bases and J by 6 bases. Using immunoSEQ multiplex PCR, the repertoire was profiled, and TCRdb retains in-frame clones only, with some absent. The table records more than 10,000 clones without singletons, the ten largest covering 25% to 30%. Cyclophosphamide on days +3 and +4 followed busulfan-fludarabine conditioning and a marrow graft. This clone was recorded at least ten times. Its antigen is unidentified. The source material was PBMCs, sampled after allogeneic stem cell transplant with posttransplant cyclophosphamide. This clonotype was obtained from a female patient in her 40s who received an allogeneic stem cell transplant from an unrelated donor, was CMV-positive, and had acute GVHD only. Some T cells may be supplied by the graft donor. The rearrangement joins TRBV28 to TRBJ1-4, with 10 bases fitting TRBD1. CDR3 coding DNA: TGTGCCAGCAGGGGGACAGGGGATACGGATGAAAAACTGTTTTTT. Translation: CASRGTGDTDEKLFF.